These T cell receptor beta chains were read from a single sample in a study of T cells in Graves' hyperthyroidism and ophthalmopathy. TCRdb recomputed calls from the multiplex PCR reads with MiXCR, one row per CDR3 protein. The sample lists some 740,000 distinct CDR3 sequences, around 15% occurring once. Sequenced input: blood. These receptors were obtained from a woman between 18 and 29 years old with Graves' hyperthyroidism. Both conserved end residues are trimmed from each CDR3. Each record gives: D gene, CDR3 length, J gene, V gene, CDR3 protein. The D gene is left open where the match is weak.

-,10,TRBJ2-7,TRBV14,ASSQDGIGQY
TRBD2,16,TRBJ2-1,TRBV18,ASSPGLAGGSTYNEQF
-,15,TRBJ2-7,TRBV12-3/TRBV12-4,ASSTRHSKGPTYEQY
-,14,TRBJ1-1,TRBV29-1,SVPKGWGSLEPEAF
TRBD1,15,TRBJ2-7,TRBV2,ASSLWGTGVSRDEQY
-,11,TRBJ1-5,TRBV30,AWSGGGTQPQH
-,15,TRBJ2-7,TRBV27,ASSLSLIGSSTYEQY
-,14,TRBJ1-3,TRBV7-2,ASSSRRGLSGNTIY
-,14,TRBJ1-5,TRBV7-8,ASSLEAEDDNQPQH
TRBD2,13,TRBJ2-7,TRBV6-1,ASSSGLTSSYEQY
TRBD1,15,TRBJ1-6,TRBV10-3,ATDPTGTGAYNSPLH
TRBD1,12,TRBJ2-1,TRBV11-3,ASNDREGYNEQF
TRBD2,15,TRBJ2-3,TRBV12-3/TRBV12-4,ASRGTSGLPSTDTQY
-,12,TRBJ1-1,TRBV30,AWSVRGADTEAF
-,11,TRBJ1-5,TRBV24-1,ATSDPPFAAQH
TRBD2,15,TRBJ2-1,TRBV24-1,ATSGASGRVSYNEQF
TRBD1,12,TRBJ1-1,TRBV12-3/TRBV12-4,ASRQGTGYTEAF
-,12,TRBJ2-7,TRBV6-5,ASSYVSEGYEQY
-,12,TRBJ2-1,TRBV19,ASRTLGGYNEQF
-,13,TRBJ2-1,TRBV9,ASSGSGTLYNEQF
-,13,TRBJ1-5,TRBV30,AWRRPGAGNQPQH
TRBD1,12,TRBJ2-7,TRBV10-2,ASAGQGNFYEQY